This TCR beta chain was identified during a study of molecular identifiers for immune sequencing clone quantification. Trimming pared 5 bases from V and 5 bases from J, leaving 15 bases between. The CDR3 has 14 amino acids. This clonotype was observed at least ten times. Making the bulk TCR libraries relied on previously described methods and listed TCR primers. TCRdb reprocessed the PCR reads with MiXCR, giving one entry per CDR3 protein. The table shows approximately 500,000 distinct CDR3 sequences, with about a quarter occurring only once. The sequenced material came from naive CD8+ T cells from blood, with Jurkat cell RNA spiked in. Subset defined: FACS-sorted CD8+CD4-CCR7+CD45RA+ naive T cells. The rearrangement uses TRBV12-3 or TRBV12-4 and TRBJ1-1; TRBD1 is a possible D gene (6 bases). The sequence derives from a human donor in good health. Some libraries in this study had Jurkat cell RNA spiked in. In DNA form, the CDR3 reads TGTGCCAGCAGTCCCCAGGGGTCAGCTACTGAAGCTTTCTTT. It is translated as CASSPQGSATEAFF.